This TCR beta chain was identified in a study of blood T cell repertoires in COVID-19 (TCRdb year 2020). Broadly, across the study: Samples from collaborators originated in the United States, Italy and Spain and spanned both the acute and convalescent phases of COVID-19. The material from the prospective study consisted of cDNA or gDNA derived from T cells, B-cell-depleted T cells, or PBMCs. Subjects who had been exposed to COVID-19, were actively infected with it, or had recovered from it provided the deeply sampled blood TCRbeta repertoires that made up the dataset. The repertoires were made available in a free public database intended to serve as a resource for research on the immune response to SARS-CoV-2. Samples came from the ongoing ImmuneRACE study (first 160 participants) plus 1,254 subjects from 6 global collaborators. Sample metadata almost always included a de-identified subject ID, COVID-19 status, age in years and sex. Where available, HLA class I and class II types were taken from metadata supplied by the sample provider and were not determined by assay-based typing.

From its cysteine to its phenylalanine, the CDR3 spans 13 amino acids. The kept DNA is CDR3 alone, 39 bases in frame from the first base. CDR1 MRHNA and CDR2 SNTAGT were looked up in the germline V gene. Trimming accounts for 4 bases at V and 7 bases at J, while the number of junction bases matched to no gene is 4. TCRbeta CDR3 regions were amplified from genomic DNA using the immunoSEQ Assay, a bias-controlled multiplex PCR. Per the original workflow: The number of nucleated cells in each sample was estimated from the amplification of reference gene primers within the assay. Sequence reads were collapsed and filtered to measure the absolute abundance of every unique TCRbeta CDR3 rearrangement. For each sample, productive Simpson clonality was calculated by taking the square root of Simpson's diversity index across productive rearrangements. TCRdb limited this immuneACCESS table to in-frame rearrangements with V and J called. A share of clones is missing; checked studies link under half to unresolved V genes, and the rest is unexplained. V, J and clone size derive from that table, while D and trimming were established from the DNA sequence. The sample table holds nearly 45,000 clones, of which roughly nine tenths were seen once. The top ten constitute 23% of the sample.

The paper's findings and limits, for the study overall: Clinical and demographic metadata were provided uncurated, with the amount varying by source and participant.

Turning to this clone: The specificity of this receptor is unknown. Qualities for individual bases were not recorded, and no much larger clone is one base off.

Each collaborating institution followed its own protocols to collect whole blood in K2EDTA tubes. For TCRbeta analysis, collaborators shipped samples as frozen whole blood, isolated PBMCs, or DNA extracted from either of those sample types. Rearrangement joined TRBV6-4 to TRBJ2-1; TRBD1 agrees with 7 junctional bases. The sequence came from a woman over 75 in a cohort sampled during active or convalescent COVID-19. Specimen: peripheral blood. Read as DNA, the sequence is TGTGCCAGCAGTGCCCAACAGGGGAATGAGCAGTTCTTC. Protein translation: CASSAQQGNEQFF.